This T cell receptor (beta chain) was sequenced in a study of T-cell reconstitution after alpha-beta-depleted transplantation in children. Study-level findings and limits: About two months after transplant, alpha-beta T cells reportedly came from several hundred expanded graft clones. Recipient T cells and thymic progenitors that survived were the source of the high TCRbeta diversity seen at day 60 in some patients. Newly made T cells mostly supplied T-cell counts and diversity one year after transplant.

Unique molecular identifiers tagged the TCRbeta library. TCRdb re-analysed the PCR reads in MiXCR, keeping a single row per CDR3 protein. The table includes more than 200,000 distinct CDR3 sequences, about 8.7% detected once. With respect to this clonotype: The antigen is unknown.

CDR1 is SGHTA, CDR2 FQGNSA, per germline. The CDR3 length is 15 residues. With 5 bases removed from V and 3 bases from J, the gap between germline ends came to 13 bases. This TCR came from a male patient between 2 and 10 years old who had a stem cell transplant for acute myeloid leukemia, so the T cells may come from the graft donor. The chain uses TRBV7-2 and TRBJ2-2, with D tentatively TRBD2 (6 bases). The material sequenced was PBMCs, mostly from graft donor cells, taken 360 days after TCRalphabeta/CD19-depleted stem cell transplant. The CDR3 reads CASSPAGTYTGELFF. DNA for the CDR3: TGTGCCAGCAGCCCCGCAGGGACTTACACCGGGGAGCTGTTTTTT.